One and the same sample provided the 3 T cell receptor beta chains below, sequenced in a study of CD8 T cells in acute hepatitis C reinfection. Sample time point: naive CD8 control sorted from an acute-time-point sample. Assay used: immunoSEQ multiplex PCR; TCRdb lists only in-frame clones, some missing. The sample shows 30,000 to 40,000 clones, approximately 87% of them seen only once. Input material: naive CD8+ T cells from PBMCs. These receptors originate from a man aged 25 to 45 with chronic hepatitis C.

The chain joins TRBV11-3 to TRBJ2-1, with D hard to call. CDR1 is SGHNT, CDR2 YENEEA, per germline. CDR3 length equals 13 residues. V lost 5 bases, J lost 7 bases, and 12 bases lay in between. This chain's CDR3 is CASSPTLGNEQFF. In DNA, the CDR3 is TGTGCCAGCAGCCCCACGCTAGGGAATGAGCAGTTCTTC.

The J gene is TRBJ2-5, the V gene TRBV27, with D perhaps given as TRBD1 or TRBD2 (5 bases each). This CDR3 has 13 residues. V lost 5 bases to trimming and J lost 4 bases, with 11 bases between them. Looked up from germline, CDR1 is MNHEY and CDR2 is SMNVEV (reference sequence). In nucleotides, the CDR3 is TGTGCCAGCAGTACGCAGAGGGGAGAGACCCAGTACTTC. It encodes CASSTQRGETQYF.

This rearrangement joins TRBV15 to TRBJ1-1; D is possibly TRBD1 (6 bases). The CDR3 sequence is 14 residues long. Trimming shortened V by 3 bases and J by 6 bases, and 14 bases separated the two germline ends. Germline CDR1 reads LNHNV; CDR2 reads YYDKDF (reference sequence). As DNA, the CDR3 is TGTGCCACCAGCAGCATGCAGGGGTGGGCTGAAGCTTTCTTT. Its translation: CATSSMQGWAEAFF. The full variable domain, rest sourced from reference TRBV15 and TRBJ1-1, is DAMVIQNPRYQVTQFGKPVTLSCSQTLNHNVMYWYQQKSSQAPKLLFHYYDKDFNNEADTPDNFQSRRPNTSFCFLDIRSPGLGDTAMYLCATSSMQGWAEAFFGQGTRLTVV.